This entry lists 29 T cell receptor beta chains sequenced from one sample in a study of T cell responses to AZD1222 COVID-19 vaccine. This table comes from immunoSEQ multiplex PCR, and its TCRdb copy is limited to in-frame clones, with some not included. The table has 150,000 or so clones, approximately 89% seen once. The sample here was peripheral blood, taken on day 0 of AZD1222 vaccination. The source of these receptors is an adult in good health.

Here the CDR3 reads CAISEQPNTEAFF. For the CDR3, the DNA is TGTGCCATCAGTGAACAGCCGAACACTGAAGCTTTCTTT. The J gene is TRBJ1-1, the V gene TRBV10-3, with D hard to call. This CDR3 comprises 13 residues. V was clipped by 3 bases and J by 1 base, with 6 bases between them. CDR1 is ENHRY and CDR2 is SYGVKD in the germline V gene.

The chain carries TRBV9 and TRBJ2-3; 7 bases match TRBD1. CDR1 is SGDLS, CDR2 YYNGEE, per germline. CDR3 length: 16 amino acids. After removal of 0 bases from V and 6 bases from J, the junction contained 10 bases not matched to a gene. The CDR3 here is CASSVDSGRGWDTQYF. The CDR3 DNA reads as TGTGCCAGCAGCGTAGATAGTGGCAGGGGGTGGGATACGCAGTATTTT.

The chain uses TRBV3-1 (or the pseudogene TRBV3-2) and TRBJ2-3; either TRBD1 or TRBD2 may supply D (5 bases each). The germline V gene encodes CDR1 LGHDT and CDR2 YNNKEL (reference sequence). The V and J ends lost 1 base and 8 bases respectively, with 10 bases between them. The CDR3 extends over 13 amino acids. The CDR3 here is CASSQVTGRTQYF. DNA for the CDR3: TGTGCCAGCAGCCAAGTTACGGGACGTACGCAGTATTTT.

The V call is TRBV7-6, the J call TRBJ1-1, with D possibly TRBD1 on 5 matching bases. V lost 4 bases, J lost 3 bases, and 15 bases lay in between. CDR1 and CDR2 (germline): SGHVS, FNYEAQ. This CDR3 spans 15 amino acids. The CDR3 region has the DNA TGTGCCAGCAGCTCGAAACAGGAGCTGCACACTGAAGCTTTCTTT. Encoded protein: CASSSKQELHTEAFF.

The chain recombines TRBV11-2 with TRBJ2-1, with 12 bases that match TRBD2. The CDR3 runs 16 residues. The J segment lost 5 bases and the V segment lost 2 bases, leaving 4 bases of the junction unmatched. Germline assignment: CDR1 SGHAT and CDR2 FQNNGV. The CDR3 DNA is TGTGCCAGCAGCTTAAGGCTAGCGGGGGGGAACAATGAGCAGTTCTTC. Translated: CASSLRLAGGNNEQFF.

This chain joins TRBV7-9 and TRBJ1-5, with a possible D match to TRBD1 (5 bases). Per the germline V gene, CDR1 is SEHNR and CDR2 is FQNEAQ (reference sequence). CDR3 length: 15 amino acids. Trimming pared 5 bases from V and 1 base from J, leaving 12 bases between. The chain's CDR3 is CASSPQGGSNQPQHF. DNA of the CDR3: TGTGCCAGCAGCCCCCAGGGAGGAAGCAATCAGCCCCAGCATTTT.

The chain couples TRBV30 to TRBJ1-2, with 8 bases matching TRBD1. V lost 1 base to trimming and J lost 7 bases; unmatched junction nucleotides: 5. The CDR3 contains 13 residues. From germline, CDR1 is GTSNPN and CDR2 SVGIG (reference sequence). CDR3 DNA: TGTGCCTGGAGTGGCCAGACAGGGGCTGGCTACACCTTC. It is translated as CAWSGQTGAGYTF.

This clone appeared a single time. V is TRBV6-5 and J is TRBJ2-7, with D uncertain. The CDR3 is made up of 15 amino acids. Trimming pared 7 bases from V and 5 bases from J, leaving 21 bases between. Germline CDR1 reads MNHEY; CDR2 reads SVGAGI. CDR3 DNA: TGTGCCAGCAATCGTGGCCTCAATTCGGTCCACGAGCAGTACTTC. Translating gives CASNRGLNSVHEQYF.

V and J are TRBV5-8 and TRBJ1-4; D is unclear. The CDR3 covers 13 residues. Trimming removed 4 bases from V and 8 bases from J, with 12 bases in between. From germline, CDR1 is SGHTS and CDR2 YDEGEE. The CDR3 bases are TGTGCCAGCAGCGTTGGAGGTTGGGAAAAACTGTTTTTT. Protein: CASSVGGWEKLFF. The variable domain in full, completed from reference TRBV5-8 and TRBJ1-4, reads EAGVTQSPTHLIKTRGQQATLRCSPISGHTSVYWYQQALGLGLQFLLWYDEGEERNRGNFPPRFSGRQFPNYSSELNVNALELEDSALYLCASSVGGWEKLFFGSGTQLSVL.

V gene TRBV6-2 or TRBV6-3 combines with J gene TRBJ1-2, with D tentatively TRBD1 (6 bases). CDR3 length: 17 residues. Trimming took off 2 bases at V and 5 bases at J, with 21 bases between the two ends. Germline V lookup: CDR1 MNHEY, CDR2 SVGEGT. The CDR3 DNA sequence: TGTGCCAGCAGTTACCGGACAGTCCCCAGTCCCTTTTATGGCTACACCTTC. Its protein is CASSYRTVPSPFYGYTF.

The chain carries TRBV19 and TRBJ1-1; D uncertain. This CDR3 has 13 amino acids. CDR1 LNHDA and CDR2 SQIVND come from the germline V gene (reference sequence). V was shortened by 2 bases and J by 0 bases, with 4 bases between the two germline ends. The CDR3 loop reads CASSIRLNTEAFF. CDR3 DNA: TGTGCCAGTAGTATACGTCTGAACACTGAAGCTTTCTTT.

The chain couples TRBV5-1 to TRBJ2-5; TRBD2 aligns across 9 bases. The germline V gene has CDR1 SGHRS and CDR2 YFSETQ. The length of the CDR3 is 18 residues. The junction had 9 bases not matched to a gene; V was cut back by 0 bases and J by 0 bases. In nucleotides, the CDR3 is TGCGCCAGCAGCTTGGCCGAGTTAGCGGGAGTCTACCAAGAGACCCAGTACTTC. Encoded protein: CASSLAELAGVYQETQYF. The variable domain in full, completed from reference TRBV5-1 and TRBJ2-5, reads KAGVTQTPRYLIKTRGQQVTLSCSPISGHRSVSWYQQTPGQGLQFLFEYFSETQRNKGNFPGRFSGRQFSNSRSEMNVSTLELGDSALYLCASSLAELAGVYQETQYFGPGTRLLVL.

The chain recombines TRBV7-3 with TRBJ2-2, with 8 bases identical to TRBD1. Germline loops: CDR1 SGHTA, CDR2 FQGTGA. J was trimmed by 4 bases and V by 5 bases; bases with no gene match: 3. This CDR3 is built from 14 residues. The CDR3 nucleotides are TGTGCCAGCAGCCTGGGACAGGCCACCGGGGAGCTGTTTTTT. Its protein is CASSLGQATGELFF. The whole variable domain, remainder taken from reference TRBV7-3 and TRBJ2-2, is GAGVSQTPSNKVTEKGKYVELRCDPISGHTALYWYRQSLGQGPEFLIYFQGTGAADDSGLPNDRFFAVRPEGSVSTLKIQRTERGDSAVYLCASSLGQATGELFFGEGSRLTVL.

V is TRBV28 and J is TRBJ2-1; D perhaps matches TRBD2 (5 bases). Germline lookup yields CDR1 MDHEN and CDR2 SYDVKM. The CDR3 runs to 15 residues. The germline V and J ends were trimmed by 2 bases and 7 bases, with 15 bases remaining between them. The CDR3 spells CASSLIRRGTNEQFF. The CDR3 bases are TGTGCCAGCAGTTTAATAAGACGGGGAACAAATGAGCAGTTCTTC.

The genes are TRBV5-8 and TRBJ1-5; 7 bases map to TRBD1. The CDR3 is made up of 16 amino acids. Germline-derived CDR1 and CDR2 are SGHTS and YDEGEE. V lost 4 bases and J lost 9; bases outside the gene matches: 16. The CDR3 loop is CASSPRLGQWTGPQHF. In nucleotides, the CDR3 is TGTGCCAGCAGCCCCCGGTTGGGACAGTGGACCGGGCCCCAGCATTTT.

The chain joins TRBV18 to TRBJ2-7; 9 positions match TRBD2. V was clipped by 3 bases and J by 5 bases; unmatched bases: 8. CDR3 length: 15 residues. The V gene's germline CDR1 is KGHSH and CDR2 LQKENI. The CDR3 loop is CASSPAGTSSHEQYF. The DNA for the CDR3 is TGTGCCAGCTCACCGGCCGGGACTAGCTCACACGAGCAGTACTTC.

This clone came up once. The chain couples TRBV7-6 to TRBJ2-1; D perhaps matches TRBD2 (6 bases). Trimming removed 5 bases from V and 9 bases from J, with 23 bases in between. CDR1 is SGHVS, CDR2 FNYEAQ, per germline. This CDR3 has 16 amino acids. In nucleotides, the CDR3 is TGTGCCAGCAGCCCCCTCAGACTAGAACTAGCCGGTGAGCAGTTCTTC. Encoded protein: CASSPLRLELAGEQFF.

The V gene is TRBV27, the J gene TRBJ1-2; D may be TRBD1 (6 bases). V was clipped by 6 bases and J by 7 bases, with 15 bases between them. The CDR3 spans 13 residues. Per germline, CDR1 MNHEY and CDR2 SMNVEV (reference sequence). In nucleotides, the CDR3 is TGTGCCAGCAGGAATACAGGGATGGGTGGCTACACCTTC. Translated: CASRNTGMGGYTF.

The V and J genes are TRBV20-1 and TRBJ1-1, with D possibly TRBD1 on 5 matching bases. V dropped 8 bases and J dropped 1 base, with 8 bases sitting between them. CDR3 length: 11 amino acids. Germline loops: CDR1 DFQATT, CDR2 SNEGSKA (reference sequence). In DNA, the CDR3 is TGCAGTCAGAGGGGGAACACTGAAGCTTTCTTT. As protein: CSQRGNTEAFF.

The CDR3 reads CASRSMGLETQYF. The CDR3 coding sequence is TGTGCCAGCAGATCGATGGGTCTAGAGACCCAGTACTTC. V gene TRBV7-8 combines with J gene TRBJ2-5; D is unclear. The germline gives CDR1 SGHVS, CDR2 FQNEAQ. The CDR3 extends over 13 amino acids. V was clipped by 6 bases and J by 4 bases, with 12 bases between them.

This chain links TRBV7-3 with TRBJ2-1, with D possibly matching TRBD2 (6 bases). Germline V gene sequence: CDR1 SGHTA, CDR2 FQGTGA. Trimming took 5 bases from V and 2 from J, leaving 16 bases between them. There are 16 residues in the CDR3. The CDR3 reads CASSHSAGFPYNEQFF. The CDR3 bases are TGTGCCAGCAGCCACTCAGCGGGCTTCCCCTACAATGAGCAGTTCTTC.

The rearrangement links TRBV7-3 to TRBJ1-6, with D hard to call. The CDR3 is made up of 14 amino acids. Germline CDR1 and CDR2: SGHTA and FQGTGA. Trimming shortened V by 2 bases and J by 6 bases, and 8 bases separated the two germline ends. In nucleotides, the CDR3 is TGTGCCAGCAGCTTAGGGGTTACTAATTCACCCCTCCACTTT. Its protein product is CASSLGVTNSPLHF.

This clone was seen just once. The chain recombines TRBV3-1 (or the pseudogene TRBV3-2) with TRBJ2-3; unclear D gene. The V end was cut by 0 bases, the J end by 4 bases, with 2 bases between. Germline assignment: CDR1 LGHDT and CDR2 YNNKEL (reference sequence). The CDR3 has 12 amino acids. CDR3 sequence (DNA): TGTGCCAGCAGCCAAGAGGCAGATACGCAGTATTTT. Protein product: CASSQEADTQYF.

This rearrangement joins TRBV6-5 to TRBJ1-1; D is perhaps TRBD1 (6 bases). V lost 5 bases and J lost 3, with 13 bases in between. Germline values: CDR1 MNHEY, CDR2 SVGAGI. The CDR3 is 14 residues long. CDR3 loop: CASSPQGGYTEAFF. CDR3 DNA sequence: TGTGCCAGCAGTCCACAGGGAGGGTACACTGAAGCTTTCTTT.

The V gene is TRBV30, the J gene TRBJ1-5, with TRBD1 as a possible D gene (5 bases). V was pared by 1 base and J by 5 bases, with 9 bases between. This CDR3 comprises 13 residues. Germline V gene data show CDR1 as GTSNPN and CDR2 as SVGIG (reference sequence). CDR3 coding DNA: TGTGCCTGGAGTGATGGAGGGGATCAGCCCCAGCATTTT. Translated: CAWSDGGDQPQHF.

J is TRBJ1-2 and V is TRBV6-1; possibly TRBD1 for D (6 bases). Germline CDR1 MNHNS, CDR2 SASEGT. This CDR3 comprises 16 residues. V was cut by 2 bases and J by 0 bases, with 13 bases left in between. In DNA, the CDR3 is TGTGCCAGCAGTGAATTTGGACAGAGGGCTAACTATGGCTACACCTTC. Translation gives CASSEFGQRANYGYTF.

The chain uses TRBV27 and TRBJ2-2; D perhaps matches TRBD1 (6 bases). Trimming took 5 bases from V and 6 from J, leaving 16 bases between them. Germline CDR1 and CDR2: MNHEY and SMNVEV (reference sequence). The CDR3 is made up of 15 amino acids. The CDR3 bases are TGTGCCAGCAGTCAAAGCACAGGGTTGGCCGGGGAGCTGTTTTTT. Encoded protein: CASSQSTGLAGELFF.

The CDR3 is CASMKGRDQPQHF. In nucleotides, the CDR3 is TGTGCCAGCATGAAGGGCCGGGATCAGCCCCAGCATTTT. The chain combines TRBV27 with TRBJ1-5; D uncertain. CDR1 is MNHEY and CDR2 is SMNVEV in the germline V gene (reference sequence). Deletions cut 7 bases from V and 5 bases from J, with 12 bases between. This CDR3 is 13 amino acids long.

The CDR3 sequence: CASSLARGRVADTQYF. The CDR3 DNA is TGTGCCAGCAGCTTAGCCAGGGGGCGCGTCGCAGATACGCAGTATTTT. J is TRBJ2-3 and V is TRBV11-2, with TRBD1 identical over 8 bases. The CDR3 is made up of 16 amino acids. The junction had 7 bases not matched to a gene; V was cut back by 1 base and J by 4 bases. The V gene's germline CDR1 is SGHAT and CDR2 FQNNGV.